This T cell receptor beta chain was recorded in a study of beta chain features in type 1 diabetes (dated by TCRdb to 2017 to 2018). For context, the study as a whole: Mean age, gender distribution, total cell number and subset yield did not differ between patients and healthy donors. A total of approximately 110,000,000 sorted cells were examined across all samples, and a strong correlation was observed between cell number per subset and RNA yield. The study compared TCRB repertoires of sorted circulating CD4+ T cell subsets between recently diagnosed type 1 diabetes patients and matched healthy donors. Whereas all 28 donors provided naive and central memory subsets, regulatory and stem cell-like memory subsets were isolated from just 8 patients and about 8 healthy donors. General study outcomes and caveats: Type 1 diabetes patients showed a moderate but significant shortening of TCRB CDR3 length in all four CD4+ subsets. HLA sub-analyses involved small numbers of individuals, so any influence of HLA type on TCRB rearrangement remained unresolved. Because cDNA rather than genomic DNA was sequenced, highly expressing activated cells could have been over-represented, although no difference in activation and CD3 levels was found between groups. At VDJ recombination sites, type 1 diabetes patients had fewer insertions and more deleted nucleotides, which implies abnormalities in thymic rearrangement. Naive, central memory and regulatory TCRB repertoires appeared to be more similar among patients than among healthy donors. PCR might favor shorter templates, but patient and control samples were amplified and corrected together, so any skew would affect both groups equally.

From each donor, a single peripheral blood sample of approximately 120 mL on average was drawn into heparinised tubes. Naive, central memory, regulatory and stem cell-like memory CD4+ T cells were sorted on a BD FACSAria II using a panel including CD45RO, CCR7, CD25, CD127, CD95 and CD27. Purity was above 95% for every sorted population. PBMCs were separated immediately by Lymphoprep density gradient centrifugation and were stained directly, without being cultured. Samples were stained and sorted in pairs, with one healthy donor and one patient per experiment, so that batch effects were minimized. This clone has a handful of counts. The antigen it recognizes is unknown. No quality values exist for individual bases; no much larger clone is one base distant. As encoded in the germline V gene (reference sequence), CDR1 is SGHNT while CDR2 is YYREEE. Trimming leaves V shorter by 0 bases and J shorter by 4 bases, with the junction holding 7 bases beyond the gene matches. Counted from cysteine to phenylalanine, this CDR3 has 17 amino acids. Solely the CDR3 DNA is kept, with 51 bases framed from the first base.

The entire isolated RNA was reverse transcribed using the High Capacity cDNA Reverse Transcription Kit, and thus expressed TCRB transcripts were sequenced. Deep immunoSEQ sequencing was performed on naive, central memory and regulatory T cell samples, with an average of approximately 3.9 million total reads per sample. Sorted cells were lysed in RLT buffer, and RNA was extracted using DNase-treated RNeasy Micro or Mini kits according to cell number. Each cell subset was processed separately to prevent cross-contamination, with patient and healthy donor samples processed together. The immunoSEQ multiplex PCR was used to amplify TCRB sequences from cDNA, yielding 87-bp fragments that span the CDR3 region. Amplicons were sequenced on the Illumina HiSeq platform. The paper's data handling went like this. Synthetic template baselines were used to correct PCR bias computationally, reads within Hamming distance 2 were collapsed together, and singletons that could not be merged were discarded. Reads were aligned against IMGT to assign V, D and J genes, CDR3 length and insertions or deletions at six rearrangement sites. Within each subset, clonotype counts were normalized to sorted cell number, and only after that were true diversity and Gini coefficients computed with the tcR R package. The overlap coefficient, calculated on TCRB nucleotide sequences, was used to measure repertoire sharing. The source is immuneACCESS, and TCRdb retained only in-frame sequences with V and J called. Part of the clones is not carried over; for the studies checked, unresolved V genes explain less than half of this, and the remainder is unexplained. The DNA was the basis for D and trimming; V, J and clone size are from that table. The sample includes 150,000 to 200,000 clones, with roughly 8% observed a single time. About 0.9% of the sample is held by the ten biggest clonotypes.

The rearrangement combines TRBV5-4 with TRBJ2-1; 10 central bases correspond to TRBD2. The clonotype was recovered from a woman aged 40 to 50 with type 1 diabetes. The sample taken for sequencing was central memory CD4+ T cells from blood. CDR3 region: CASSLAGVAGGYNEQFF. The nucleotide sequence is given as TGTGCCAGCAGCTTGGCCGGGGTAGCGGGGGGATACAATGAGCAGTTCTTC.